The clone carrying this T cell receptor beta chain has just a few counts. No antigen is known for it. The data originate from a study of memory CD4+ T cells and cytomegalovirus serostatus. Study-level results: 67 of 164 known CMV-associated TCRbeta sequences appeared in CD4+ memory.

The CDR3 extends over 15 amino acids. With 3 bases clipped from V and 6 bases from J, the junction kept 7 bases outside the gene matches. Germline V gene sequence: CDR1 LNHNV, CDR2 YYDKDF (reference sequence). Single viable CD3+CD4+CD8-CD45RO+ cells were sorted as the memory CD4+ T cells. In the study's own analysis: After removing out-of-frame reads, 2,204,828 distinct TCRbeta sequences remained. The data were produced by immunoSEQ multiplex PCR, yet TCRdb's version contains in-frame clones alone and is incomplete. That table furnishes V, J and clone size, whereas the DNA furnished D and trimming. This sample has some 48,000 clones, with around four fifths found just once.

V gene TRBV15 combines with J gene TRBJ2-1; 8 bases line up with TRBD1. This TCR derives from an adult in good health and CMV-seronegative. Sequencing used memory CD4+ T cells from blood. This CDR3 reads CATSSSGTGRNEQFF. The CDR3 nucleotides read TGTGCCACCAGCAGCTCCGGGACAGGACGCAATGAGCAGTTCTTC. Combining the CDR3 with reference TRBV15 and TRBJ2-1 gives the whole variable domain DAMVIQNPRYQVTQFGKPVTLSCSQTLNHNVMYWYQQKSSQAPKLLFHYYDKDFNNEADTPDNFQSRRPNTSFCFLDIRSPGLGDTAMYLCATSSSGTGRNEQFFGPGTRLTVL.